Below, 27 T cell receptor beta chains from the same sample are listed, as sequenced in a study of blood T cell repertoires in COVID-19. Profiled with immunoSEQ multiplex PCR; TCRdb holds only in-frame clones, not every one. The data contain roughly 140,000 clones, 88% of them seen just once; the ten biggest clones take up around 28%. The sequenced sample consisted of peripheral blood. These receptors were collected from a human donor in a cohort sampled during active COVID-19.

This chain connects TRBV19 to TRBJ1-3; possible D gene TRBD1, 6 bases. The V gene's germline CDR1 is LNHDA and CDR2 SQIVND (reference sequence). V was cut by 4 bases and J by 2 bases, with 9 bases left in between. The CDR3 length is 14 residues. The CDR3 reads CASSNGQPGNTIYF. Written as DNA, the CDR3 is TGTGCCAGTAGTAATGGACAGCCTGGAAACACCATATATTTT.

This clone was observed a single time. V gene TRBV11-2 combines with J gene TRBJ1-1; 8 nucleotides match TRBD1. The CDR3 is made up of 13 amino acids. Germline values: CDR1 SGHAT, CDR2 FQNNGV. V lost 5 bases to trimming and J lost 6 bases; unmatched junction nucleotides: 5. In nucleotides, the CDR3 is TGTGCCAGCAGCCTAGGGACAGGTCCTGAAGCTTTCTTT. It translates to CASSLGTGPEAFF.

The chain combines TRBV19 with TRBJ2-1; TRBD2 agrees at 10 bases. Germline CDR1 LNHDA, CDR2 SQIVND (reference sequence). This CDR3 comprises 15 residues. Trimming took 8 bases from V and 6 from J; bases not matched to a gene: 10. The CDR3, as DNA: TGTGCCAGTGCCCATCTAGCGGGGGCGGCCAATGAGCAGTTCTTC. It codes for CASAHLAGAANEQFF.

The V and J genes are TRBV19 and TRBJ2-3, with 7 bases lining up with TRBD1. The CDR3 extends over 13 amino acids. The junction had 5 bases not matched to a gene; V was cut back by 6 bases and J by 5 bases. The germline V gene encodes CDR1 LNHDA and CDR2 SQIVND (reference sequence). This CDR3 reads CASRNQGEDTQYF. The CDR3 DNA sequence: TGTGCCAGTAGGAACCAGGGGGAAGATACGCAGTATTTT.

This chain joins TRBV18 and TRBJ1-4; D ambiguous. This CDR3 region has 16 residues. The germline gives CDR1 KGHSH, CDR2 LQKENI. Trimming shortened V by 0 bases and J by 6 bases, and 14 bases separated the two germline ends. The CDR3 DNA follows: TGTGCCAGCTCACCACCACGTGGCGGCGGGCATGAAAAACTGTTTTTT. It encodes CASSPPRGGGHEKLFF.

This chain uses TRBV4-3 with TRBJ2-2, with D possibly being TRBD2 (6 bases). This CDR3 spans 17 amino acids. Germline V gene sequence: CDR1 LGHNA, CDR2 YSLEER. Trimming stripped 4 bases from V and 2 bases from J, with 17 bases between. CDR3 loop: CASSRVARGINTGELFF. The CDR3 region has the DNA TGCGCCAGCAGCCGGGTTGCACGGGGGATTAACACCGGGGAGCTGTTTTTT.

J is TRBJ2-1 and V is TRBV14; 7 nucleotides match TRBD1. The CDR3 spans 13 residues. Germline V CDR1 and CDR2: SGHDN, FVKESK. Trimming cost V 1 base and J 13 bases; bases outside gene matches: 7. This CDR3 reads CASSQGWDSLQFF. In DNA, the CDR3 is TGTGCCAGCAGCCAAGGTTGGGACAGCCTCCAGTTCTTC.

The rearrangement joins TRBV6-6 to TRBJ1-2; perhaps TRBD1 as D (6 bases). Germline loops: CDR1 MNHNY, CDR2 SVGAGI (reference sequence). The germline V and J ends were trimmed by 4 bases and 5 bases, with 17 bases remaining between them. The CDR3 loop spans 15 amino acids. CDR3 bases: TGTGCCAGCAGTTCCGGGGGGCGACCATTTTATGGCTACACCTTC. Encoded protein: CASSSGGRPFYGYTF.

This chain joins TRBV6-1 and TRBJ2-7; no firm D call. The CDR3 is 14 amino acids. Trimming took 2 bases from V and 2 from J, leaving 10 bases between them. CDR1 and CDR2 from the germline V gene are MNHNS and SASEGT. This CDR3 is CASSEKWQTYEQYF. DNA of the CDR3: TGTGCCAGCAGTGAAAAGTGGCAGACCTACGAGCAGTACTTC.

The genes are TRBV27 and TRBJ2-5; D may be TRBD1 (6 bases). Germline loops: CDR1 MNHEY, CDR2 SMNVEV (reference sequence). The CDR3 sequence is 13 residues long. V dropped 5 bases and J dropped 5 bases, with 12 bases sitting between them. The CDR3, as DNA: TGTGCCAGCAGTACGACAGGTTTGGAGACCCAGTACTTC. It yields the protein CASSTTGLETQYF.

This chain uses TRBV27 with TRBJ1-4; 10 bases are shared with TRBD1. V trimming: 6 bases; J trimming: 8 bases; junction bases outside the gene matches: 3. In germline, CDR1 is MNHEY, CDR2 SMNVEV (reference sequence). This CDR3 contains 13 residues. CDR3 loop: CASSRTGGEKLFF. The CDR3, as DNA: TGTGCCAGCAGCAGGACAGGGGGGGAAAAACTGTTTTTT.

The chain has TRBV24-1 and TRBJ2-5; weak D call: TRBD1 (6 bases). Germline V gene lookup returns CDR1 KGHDR and CDR2 SFDVKD. V dropped 3 bases and J dropped 2 bases, with 6 bases sitting between them. The CDR3 consists of 13 residues. CDR3 sequence reads: CATSDGQQETQYF. The CDR3 coding sequence is TGTGCCACCAGTGATGGACAGCAAGAGACCCAGTACTTC.

The chain joins TRBV2 to TRBJ2-7, with 10 bases that match TRBD1. V was clipped by 2 bases and J by 4 bases; unmatched bases: 17. This CDR3 is 19 amino acids long. Germline CDR1 reads SNHLY; CDR2 reads FYNNEI. The DNA for the CDR3 is TGTGCCAGCAGTGAAAGGGGACAGGGGCGGATCTTGGGGACTTACGAGCAGTACTTC. This gives the protein CASSERGQGRILGTYEQYF.

The V call is TRBV9, the J call TRBJ1-2, with 7 bases fitting TRBD1. V trimming: 0 bases; J trimming: 8 bases; junction bases outside the gene matches: 19. This CDR3 region has 18 residues. Germline V CDR1 and CDR2: SGDLS, YYNGEE. The CDR3 here is CASSVDPPSGGRNRGYTF. The DNA for the CDR3 is TGTGCCAGCAGCGTAGATCCCCCTTCAGGGGGGCGGAACCGCGGCTACACCTTC.

The chain uses TRBV5-5 and TRBJ1-1; TRBD1 matches at 7 bases. Losses at the gene ends were 4 bases for V and 6 bases for J; bases not matched to a gene: 6. The CDR3 length is 13 residues. Per germline, CDR1 SGHKS and CDR2 YYEKEE (reference sequence). CDR3 sequence: CASSLTGTAEAFF. The CDR3, as DNA: TGTGCCAGCAGCCTGACAGGGACGGCTGAAGCTTTCTTT.

This clone was counted a few times. The chain is built from TRBV5-8 and TRBJ2-5; 7 bases map to TRBD2. Germline trimming cut 3 bases from V and 1 base from J; bases unmatched to any gene: 9. CDR1 and CDR2 from the germline V gene are SGHTS and YDEGEE. CDR3 length: 16 amino acids. The CDR3 sequence is CASSYTGTTPQETQYF. The CDR3 region has the DNA TGTGCCAGCAGCTATACCGGGACTACACCCCAAGAGACCCAGTACTTC.

The chain couples TRBV5-4 to TRBJ1-2; TRBD1 is a possible D gene (5 bases). The V gene's germline CDR1 is SGHNT and CDR2 YYREEE (reference sequence). V was cut by 4 bases and J by 0 bases, with 13 bases left in between. The CDR3 spans 15 residues. The CDR3 DNA reads as TGTGCCAGCAGCGGGCCGACAGTAGCTAACTATGGCTACACCTTC. Translated, it gives CASSGPTVANYGYTF.

The rearrangement joins TRBV9 to TRBJ2-3; 9 positions agree with TRBD2. The V gene's germline CDR1 is SGDLS and CDR2 YYNGEE. V lost 2 bases and J lost 6; bases outside the gene matches: 10. The CDR3 runs to 16 residues. The CDR3 spells CASSVAGGGEGDTQYF. The CDR3 DNA follows: TGTGCCAGCAGCGTCGCCGGCGGGGGGGAAGGGGATACGCAGTATTTT.

This sequence joins TRBV12-3 or TRBV12-4 and TRBJ1-4, with unresolved D. Trimming pared 7 bases from V and 10 bases from J, leaving 13 bases between. This CDR3 has 12 amino acids. The CDR3 DNA reads TGTGCCAGCACTCCCTCGGCGGGAAAACTGTTTTTT. Protein sequence: CASTPSAGKLFF.

The chain carries TRBV7-3 and TRBJ1-1; no reliable D call. Germline lookup yields CDR1 SGHTA and CDR2 FQGTGA. The V and J ends lost 4 bases and 6 bases respectively, with 12 bases between them. The CDR3 length is 13 residues. The CDR3 sequence: CASSSGGRAEAFF. The CDR3 DNA sequence: TGTGCCAGCAGCTCAGGAGGGAGGGCTGAAGCTTTCTTT.

V is TRBV7-9 and J is TRBJ2-3; tentatively, D is TRBD1 (6 bases). CDR1 is SEHNR, CDR2 FQNEAQ, per germline (reference sequence). CDR3 size: 13 residues. Trimming left V 5 bases short and J 4 bases short, with 10 bases between. The CDR3 region has the DNA TGTGCCAGCAGCCCCCCAGGGGCAGATACGCAGTATTTT. Encoded protein: CASSPPGADTQYF.

This chain connects TRBV3-1 (or the pseudogene TRBV3-2) to TRBJ1-1, with 8 bases matching TRBD1. Germline V gene data show CDR1 as LGHDT and CDR2 as YNNKEL (reference sequence). J gave up 5 bases and V 1 base, and 3 bases lay outside the gene matches. The CDR3 has 14 residues. CDR3 DNA sequence: TGTGCCAGCAGCCAAGGGACAGGGAGAACTGAAGCTTTCTTT. Amino acid sequence: CASSQGTGRTEAFF.

This chain joins TRBV27 and TRBJ2-1; possibly TRBD1 for D (6 bases). V lost 9 bases and J 4 bases, leaving 16 bases between the germline ends. There are 14 residues in the CDR3. CDR1 and CDR2 (germline): MNHEY, SMNVEV (reference sequence). CDR3 DNA sequence: TGTGCCAGGGTGGAGCAGGGGATTTACAATGAGCAGTTCTTC. It is translated as CARVEQGIYNEQFF.

The rearrangement links TRBV30 to TRBJ1-3; 8 nucleotides match TRBD1. Per germline, CDR1 GTSNPN and CDR2 SVGIG (reference sequence). The CDR3 totals 15 residues. Unmatched junction bases numbered 10, after V lost 8 bases and J lost 1 base. The CDR3 sequence is CAQRRQGTSGNTIYF. DNA for the CDR3: TGTGCCCAGAGAAGACAGGGGACTTCTGGAAACACCATATATTTT.

The chain carries TRBV19 and TRBJ1-5; 7 nucleotides line up with TRBD1. There are 17 residues in the CDR3. After removal of 5 bases from V and 0 bases from J, the junction contained 10 bases not matched to a gene. Germline CDR1 LNHDA, CDR2 SQIVND (reference sequence). The CDR3 is CASSGSARGFSNQPQHF. As DNA, the CDR3 is TGTGCCAGTAGTGGATCCGCCAGGGGGTTTAGCAATCAGCCCCAGCATTTT.

This rearrangement joins TRBV6-1 to TRBJ1-6; 8 nucleotides match TRBD1. CDR3 size: 15 residues. With V trimmed by 4 bases and J by 8 bases, 7 bases remained unmatched. CDR1 MNHNS and CDR2 SASEGT come from the germline V gene. CDR3 amino acids: CASSGATGGYSPLHF. The CDR3 bases are TGTGCCAGCAGTGGAGCAACAGGGGGTTATTCACCCCTCCACTTT.

Concerning this clone itself: Other DNA sequences in the same sample also yield this CDR3. This chain connects TRBV7-2 to TRBJ1-2; D possibly corresponds to TRBD1 (6 bases). The ends were cut back, 1 base at V and 2 bases at J, with 8 bases in the middle. This CDR3 region has 14 residues. Per germline, CDR1 SGHTA and CDR2 FQGNSA. CDR3 loop: CASSLGQGNYGYTF. The CDR3 DNA follows: TGTGCCAGCAGCTTAGGGCAGGGGAACTATGGCTACACCTTC.